Shown below are 8 T cell receptor beta chains from a single sample sequenced in a study of blood T cell repertoires in COVID-19. The data were produced by immunoSEQ multiplex PCR, yet TCRdb's version contains in-frame clones alone and is incomplete. This table has tens of thousands of clones, around four fifths appearing once. Sequenced material: peripheral blood. These receptor sequences come from a woman aged 55-69 years with acute or convalescent COVID-19.

Here the CDR3 DNA reads TGTGCCATCAGTGGGCCTAGCCCAGATACGCAGTATTTT. Amino acids: CAISGPSPDTQYF. The gene calls are TRBV10-3 and TRBJ2-3; D possibly corresponds to TRBD2 (5 bases). The CDR3 totals 13 residues. V was trimmed by 4 bases and J by 4 bases, leaving 9 bases between them. Looked up from germline, CDR1 is ENHRY and CDR2 is SYGVKD.

The rearrangement joins TRBV2 to TRBJ2-7, with 10 bases matching TRBD2. The CDR3 contains 14 residues. J gave up 8 bases and V 4 bases, and 8 bases lay outside the gene matches. CDR1 and CDR2 from the germline V gene are SNHLY and FYNNEI. CDR3 sequence: CASSGAGGLIKQYF. The CDR3 bases are TGTGCCAGCAGTGGAGCGGGGGGGCTGATCAAGCAGTACTTC.

This clone was counted a few times. The chain joins TRBV27 to TRBJ1-2, with TRBD1 identical over 8 bases. Germline loops: CDR1 MNHEY, CDR2 SMNVEV (reference sequence). The CDR3 covers 15 residues. V gave up 4 bases and J gave up 5 bases; unmatched junction bases: 9. CDR3 sequence: CASSSTGQGHYGYTF. CDR3 nucleotide sequence: TGTGCCAGCAGTTCGACCGGACAGGGCCATTATGGCTACACCTTC.

This chain uses TRBV10-1 with TRBJ1-5, with a possible D match to TRBD1 (5 bases). Germline V lookup: CDR1 WNHNN, CDR2 SYGVQD (reference sequence). V was trimmed by 8 bases and J by 5 bases, leaving 13 bases between them. The CDR3 is 13 residues long. CDR3 in amino acids: CASPDRRDQPQHF. CDR3 in DNA: TGCGCCAGCCCCGACAGACGGGATCAGCCCCAGCATTTT.

The V call is TRBV5-5, the J call TRBJ1-1, with D possibly TRBD1 on 6 matching bases. Trimming stripped 0 bases from V and 1 base from J, with 16 bases between. The CDR3 extends over 17 amino acids. Germline V lookup: CDR1 SGHKS, CDR2 YYEKEE (reference sequence). In nucleotides, the CDR3 is TGTGCCAGCAGCTTGGGGCTTCCAGGGGCAGCGAACACTGAAGCTTTCTTT. Translating gives CASSLGLPGAANTEAFF.

This chain connects TRBV15 to TRBJ1-1, with D possibly matching TRBD1 (5 bases). The CDR3 has 14 amino acids. The germline V gene has CDR1 LNHNV and CDR2 YYDKDF (reference sequence). Trimming removed 0 bases at V and 0 bases at J, with 5 bases between. The CDR3 sequence: CATSREGLNTEAFF. CDR3 nucleotides: TGTGCCACCAGCAGAGAGGGGCTGAACACTGAAGCTTTCTTT. The whole variable domain, filled in from reference TRBV15 and TRBJ1-1, reads DAMVIQNPRYQVTQFGKPVTLSCSQTLNHNVMYWYQQKSSQAPKLLFHYYDKDFNNEADTPDNFQSRRPNTSFCFLDIRSPGLGDTAMYLCATSREGLNTEAFFGQGTRLTVV.

This clone has only a few counts. The rearrangement links TRBV7-3 to TRBJ1-1; 11 positions match TRBD1. The V gene end was trimmed by 5 bases and the J gene end by 4 bases; junction bases not matched to a gene: 6. CDR1 SGHTA and CDR2 FQGTGA come from the germline V gene. This CDR3 is built from 15 residues. The CDR3 loop is CASSGDRGSGTEAFF. CDR3 bases: TGTGCCAGCAGCGGGGACAGGGGGTCGGGCACTGAAGCTTTCTTT. Full variable domain (remainder filled in from reference TRBV7-3 and TRBJ1-1): GAGVSQTPSNKVTEKGKYVELRCDPISGHTALYWYRQSLGQGPEFLIYFQGTGAADDSGLPNDRFFAVRPEGSVSTLKIQRTERGDSAVYLCASSGDRGSGTEAFFGQGTRLTVV.

V usage is TRBV19 and J usage is TRBJ1-1, with D possibly being TRBD1 (6 bases). The V gene lost 2 bases and the J gene lost 8 bases, with 15 bases spanning the gap. The germline gives CDR1 LNHDA, CDR2 SQIVND (reference sequence). This CDR3 spans 14 amino acids. For the CDR3, the DNA is TGTGCCAGTAGTATAATGGGAGTACAGGGCGAAGCTTTCTTT. Amino acid sequence: CASSIMGVQGEAFF.